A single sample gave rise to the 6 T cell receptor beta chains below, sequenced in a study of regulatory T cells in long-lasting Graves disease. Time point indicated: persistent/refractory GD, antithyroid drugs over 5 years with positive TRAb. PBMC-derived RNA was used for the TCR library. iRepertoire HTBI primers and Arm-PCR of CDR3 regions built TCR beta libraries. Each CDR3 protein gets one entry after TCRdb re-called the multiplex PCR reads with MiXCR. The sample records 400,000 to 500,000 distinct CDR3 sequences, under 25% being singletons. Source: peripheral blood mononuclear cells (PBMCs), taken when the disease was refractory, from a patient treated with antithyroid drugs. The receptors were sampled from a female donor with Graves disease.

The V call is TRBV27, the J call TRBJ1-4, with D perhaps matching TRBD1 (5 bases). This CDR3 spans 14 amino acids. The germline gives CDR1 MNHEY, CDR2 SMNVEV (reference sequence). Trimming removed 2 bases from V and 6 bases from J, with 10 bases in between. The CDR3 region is CASSLGTSYEKLFF. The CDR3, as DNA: TGTGCCAGCAGTTTAGGGACGTCGTATGAAAAACTGTTTTTT.

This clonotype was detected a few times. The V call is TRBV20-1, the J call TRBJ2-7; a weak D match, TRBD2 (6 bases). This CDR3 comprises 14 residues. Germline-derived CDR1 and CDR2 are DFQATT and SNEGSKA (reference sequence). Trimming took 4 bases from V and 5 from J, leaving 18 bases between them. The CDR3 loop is CSATSPGTPHEQYF. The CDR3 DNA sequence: TGCAGTGCTACCTCCCCAGGGACTCCCCACGAGCAGTACTTC.

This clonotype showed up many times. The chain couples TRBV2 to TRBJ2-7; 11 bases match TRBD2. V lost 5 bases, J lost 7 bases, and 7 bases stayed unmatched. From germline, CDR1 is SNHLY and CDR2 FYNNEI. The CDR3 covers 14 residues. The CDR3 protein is CASSLTSGTGEQYF. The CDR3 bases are TGTGCCAGCAGTCTGACTAGCGGGACTGGTGAGCAGTACTTC.

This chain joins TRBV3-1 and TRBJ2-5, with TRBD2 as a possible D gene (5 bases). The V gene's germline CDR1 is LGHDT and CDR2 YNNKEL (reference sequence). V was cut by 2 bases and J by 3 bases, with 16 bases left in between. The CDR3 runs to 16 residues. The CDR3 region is CASSQPIGRAEETQYF. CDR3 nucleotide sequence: TGTGCCAGCAGCCAACCAATTGGTAGAGCGGAAGAGACCCAGTACTTC.

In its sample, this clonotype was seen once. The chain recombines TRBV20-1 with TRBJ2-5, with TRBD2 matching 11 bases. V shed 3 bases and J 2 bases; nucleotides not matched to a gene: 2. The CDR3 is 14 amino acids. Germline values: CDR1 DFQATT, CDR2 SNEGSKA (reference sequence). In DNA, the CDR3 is TGCAGTGCTAGCGGGACTAGCGGACAAGAGACCCAGTACTTC. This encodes CSASGTSGQETQYF.

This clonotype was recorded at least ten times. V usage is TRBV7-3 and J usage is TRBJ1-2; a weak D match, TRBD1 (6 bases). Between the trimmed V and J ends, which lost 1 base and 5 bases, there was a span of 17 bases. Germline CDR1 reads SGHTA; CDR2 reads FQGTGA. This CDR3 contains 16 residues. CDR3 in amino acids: CASSLKGQWGAYGYTF. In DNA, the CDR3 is TGTGCCAGCAGCTTAAAGGGACAATGGGGGGCTTATGGCTACACCTTC.